This T cell receptor beta chain was recorded in a study of Ad26.COV2.S vaccination and SARS-CoV-2 variants. Overall study: Donor was assigned to the Ad26.COV2.S arm of trial COV1001.

Treatment: roughly 18 received Ad26.COV2.S at low or high dose, single or two shots; about five received placebo; per-sample allocation not given. The samples date from day 63 after the first vaccine or placebo injection. An Ad26 vector expressing Wuhan-strain SARS-CoV-2 spike constituted the vaccine. V lost 2 bases and J lost 0, with 5 bases in between. The CDR3 has 14 residues. Germline values: CDR1 LGHDT, CDR2 YNNKEL (reference sequence). Sequencing was performed with immunoSEQ multiplex PCR; in TCRdb, only in-frame clones are kept and a portion is missing. The sample carries roughly 270,000 clones, more than 75% recorded once.

The V call is TRBV3-1 (or the pseudogene TRBV3-2), the J call TRBJ1-3; D not resolved. Sequencing used peripheral blood, obtained in a trial of Ad26.COV2.S vaccine versus placebo. This clonotype was sampled from a person between 18 and 65 years old who received the Ad26.COV2.S COVID-19 vaccine or a placebo. The CDR3 DNA sequence: TGTGCCAGCAGCCAATCGGACTCTGGAAACACCATATATTTT. It codes for CASSQSDSGNTIYF.